The 21 T cell receptor beta chains below all came from one sample that was sequenced in a study of T-cell memory formation after mild COVID-19. TCRdb ran MiXCR on the 5' RACE reads and lists one entry per CDR3 protein. The sample lists about 600,000 distinct CDR3 sequences, approximately 21% occurring once. Sequences were obtained from PBMCs or a T cell subset sorted from them (not recorded which). The receptor source for this set is an adult woman who had mild COVID-19 (a few samples of this study predate the infection). Cell type and time point are not known.

CDR3 protein: CASSQDRGLGQSYGYTF. The DNA for the CDR3 is TGCGCCAGCAGCCAAGATAGGGGTCTGGGTCAATCCTATGGCTACACCTTC. The chain is built from TRBV4-1 and TRBJ1-2; D perhaps matches TRBD1 (5 bases). CDR3 length: 17 residues. The germline V and J ends were trimmed by 0 bases and 4 bases, with 18 bases remaining between them. The germline V gene has CDR1 MGHRA and CDR2 YSYEKL.

This chain uses TRBV6-1 with TRBJ1-5; no firm D call. Looked up from germline, CDR1 is MNHNS and CDR2 is SASEGT. This CDR3 has 14 residues. V was clipped by 6 bases and J by 2 bases, with 11 bases between them. The CDR3 loop reads CASRPGRGNQPQHF. The DNA of the CDR3 is TGTGCCAGCAGGCCGGGGAGAGGCAATCAGCCCCAGCATTTT.

V is TRBV7-8 and J is TRBJ2-5, with a weak D call TRBD1 (6 bases). Deletions cut 5 bases from V and 5 bases from J, with 18 bases between. The CDR3 is made up of 15 amino acids. The V gene's germline CDR1 is SGHVS and CDR2 FQNEAQ. The CDR3: CASSIGSGAGETQYF. The CDR3 region has the DNA TGTGCCAGCAGCATTGGGTCAGGGGCAGGGGAGACCCAGTACTTC.

This clonotype was counted between two and nine times. V usage is TRBV12-3 or TRBV12-4 and J usage is TRBJ1-6; no firm D call. This CDR3 has 13 amino acids. V was cut by 1 base and J by 7 bases, with 5 bases left in between. For the CDR3, the DNA is TGTGCCAGCAGTTTAGTTGAGAATTCACCCCTCCACTTT. Amino acid sequence: CASSLVENSPLHF.

This clonotype has only a few counts. This chain joins TRBV27 and TRBJ1-1; unclear D gene. The germline V and J ends were trimmed by 4 bases and 1 base, with 13 bases remaining between them. The germline gives CDR1 MNHEY, CDR2 SMNVEV (reference sequence). This CDR3 is built from 15 residues. In DNA, the CDR3 is TGTGCCAGCAGTTACGTGTGGAGTGGGAACACTGAAGCTTTCTTT. Translating gives CASSYVWSGNTEAFF.

V and J are TRBV27 and TRBJ1-2; maybe TRBD1 (6 bases). The CDR3 extends over 16 amino acids. CDR1 and CDR2 (germline): MNHEY, SMNVEV (reference sequence). The V end was cut by 0 bases, the J end by 2 bases, with 13 bases between. CDR3: CASSLSSGRGNYGYTF. CDR3 sequence (DNA): TGTGCCAGCAGTTTATCAAGCGGCAGGGGCAACTATGGCTACACCTTC.

This clonotype has more than one count but fewer than ten. This chain links TRBV13 with TRBJ2-7; D remains ambiguous. The CDR3 is 14 amino acids. Germline V gene lookup returns CDR1 PRHDT and CDR2 FYEKMQ (reference sequence). V lost 1 base and J 5 bases, leaving 12 bases between the germline ends. In nucleotides, the CDR3 is TGTGCCAGCAGCTTAGTGCTGATGGGCAACGAGCAGTACTTC. Its protein product is CASSLVLMGNEQYF.

The chain is built from TRBV29-1 and TRBJ2-3; 9 nucleotides match TRBD2. Germline V gene data show CDR1 as SQVTM and CDR2 as ANQGSEA. The CDR3 length is 15 residues. J was trimmed by 1 base and V by 3 bases; bases with no gene match: 5. CDR3 coding DNA: TGCAGCGTTGAGGGGCCTAGCGGGGGCACAGATACGCAGTATTTT. Translating it yields CSVEGPSGGTDTQYF.

The CDR3 sequence: CATSETGITDTQYF. The CDR3 DNA is TGTGCCACCAGTGAGACCGGGATCACAGATACGCAGTATTTT. The V gene is TRBV24-1, the J gene TRBJ2-3; the D gene is possibly TRBD2 (5 bases). CDR1 and CDR2 from the germline V gene are KGHDR and SFDVKD. The CDR3 has 14 amino acids. Trimming left V 4 bases short and J 2 bases short, with 9 bases between.

A few counts support this clonotype. The chain is built from TRBV7-6 and TRBJ2-3; D uncertain. The CDR3 runs to 15 residues. Germline lookup yields CDR1 SGHVS and CDR2 FNYEAQ. Trimming pared 5 bases from V and 4 bases from J, leaving 16 bases between. CDR3 coding DNA: TGTGCCAGCAGCGCTATCTTGGGTGGAGCAGATACGCAGTATTTT. Its protein is CASSAILGGADTQYF.

The gene calls are TRBV20-1 and TRBJ1-2; D may be TRBD1 (5 bases). CDR1 is DFQATT and CDR2 is SNEGSKA in the germline V gene (reference sequence). The length of the CDR3 is 13 residues. Between the trimmed V and J ends, which lost 5 bases and 8 bases, there was a span of 18 bases. CDR3: CSAETDVTRGYTF. The CDR3 DNA is TGCAGTGCTGAGACAGACGTAACGAGGGGCTACACCTTC.

The chain employs TRBV14 and TRBJ2-7; weak D call: TRBD1 (7 bases). Per the germline V gene, CDR1 is SGHDN and CDR2 is FVKESK. This CDR3 spans 15 amino acids. V lost 1 base to trimming and J lost 4 bases, with 14 bases between them. CDR3 region: CASSQARGEMYEQYF. The CDR3 DNA is TGTGCCAGCAGCCAAGCCAGGGGGGAGATGTACGAGCAGTACTTC.

Only a few counts were recorded for this clonotype. This chain links TRBV7-9 with TRBJ2-5, with 7 bases matching TRBD2. Germline CDR1 SEHNR, CDR2 FQNEAQ (reference sequence). V dropped 6 bases and J dropped 1; count of bases not matched to a gene: 11. CDR3 size: 16 residues. Here the CDR3 DNA reads TGTGCCAGCAGTTTCCCGGGACTACCGATCCAAGAGACCCAGTACTTC. Translation gives CASSFPGLPIQETQYF.

This sequence joins TRBV30 and TRBJ1-2; TRBD1 matches at 8 bases. Germline V CDR1 and CDR2: GTSNPN, SVGIG (reference sequence). Trimming took 2 bases from V and 8 from J; bases not matched to a gene: 7. This CDR3 has 13 residues. The CDR3 nucleotides read TGTGCCTGGAGTCGTCAGGGGGCAGAAGGCTACACCTTC. Translating it yields CAWSRQGAEGYTF.

The rearrangement joins TRBV7-8 to TRBJ2-1, with TRBD2 matching over 8 bases. Germline lookup yields CDR1 SGHVS and CDR2 FQNEAQ. The CDR3 contains 15 residues. V shed 3 bases, J shed 6 bases, and the junction held 7 bases outside the gene matches. CDR3 sequence reads: CASSFRGTSGNEQFF. The CDR3 coding sequence is TGTGCCAGCAGCTTTAGGGGGACTAGTGGCAATGAGCAGTTCTTC. The entire variable domain, with the rest obtained from reference TRBV7-8 and TRBJ2-1, is as follows: GAGVSQSPRYKVAKRGQDVALRCDPISGHVSLFWYQQALGQGPEFLTYFQNEAQLDKSGLPSDRFFAERPEGSVSTLKIQRTQQEDSAVYLCASSFRGTSGNEQFFGPGTRLTVL.

The chain combines TRBV3-1 with TRBJ2-1; 8 bases map to TRBD2. The V and J ends lost 3 bases and 4 bases, in that order; junction bases with no gene match: 11. The CDR3 is made up of 17 amino acids. Germline lookup yields CDR1 LGHDT and CDR2 YNNKEL (reference sequence). CDR3: CASSHSGGRGVYNEQFF. CDR3 coding DNA: TGTGCCAGCAGCCACTCCGGGGGGCGGGGGGTTTACAATGAGCAGTTCTTC.

This clonotype has more than one count but fewer than ten. The chain recombines TRBV7-6 with TRBJ2-1; no clear D gene. The CDR3 runs to 13 residues. With 8 bases removed from V and 0 bases from J, the gap between germline ends came to 8 bases. CDR1 is SGHVS and CDR2 is FNYEAQ in the germline V gene. Here the CDR3 reads CASGSRSYNEQFF. The CDR3 DNA reads as TGTGCCAGCGGCAGCCGCTCCTACAATGAGCAGTTCTTC. Variable domain in full (rest from reference TRBV7-6 and TRBJ2-1): GAGVSQSPRYKVTKRGQDVALRCDPISGHVSLYWYRQALGQGPEFLTYFNYEAQQDKSGLPNDRFSAERPEGSISTLTIQRTEQRDSAMYRCASGSRSYNEQFFGPGTRLTVL.

The V and J genes are TRBV11-2 and TRBJ2-4, with 7 positions matching TRBD1. V was pared by 3 bases and J by 11 bases, with 16 bases of the junction left unmatched. There are 16 residues in the CDR3. The germline V gene encodes CDR1 SGHAT and CDR2 FQNNGV. The CDR3 reads CASSFGRTLRGTVQYF. As DNA, the CDR3 is TGTGCCAGCAGCTTTGGCCGAACTCTCCGAGGGACAGTTCAGTACTTC.

V and J are TRBV3-1 and TRBJ2-7, with 12 bases matching TRBD2. CDR3 length equals 20 residues. V lost 0 bases to trimming and J lost 9 bases; unmatched junction nucleotides: 21. In germline, CDR1 is LGHDT, CDR2 YNNKEL (reference sequence). As DNA, the CDR3 is TGTGCCAGCAGCCAAGATCTCCCCATCCCCATGACTAGCGGGAGTCGCGGGCAGTACTTC. Translation gives CASSQDLPIPMTSGSRGQYF.

The chain carries TRBV9 and TRBJ2-1; 15 nucleotides agree with TRBD2. The CDR3 contains 17 residues. The V gene end was trimmed by 4 bases and the J gene end by 3 bases; junction bases not matched to a gene: 5. Germline V gives CDR1 SGDLS, CDR2 YYNGEE. The CDR3 region has the DNA TGTGCCAGCAGCCCGGGACTAGCGGGGGGAATCTACAATGAGCAGTTCTTC. Encoded protein: CASSPGLAGGIYNEQFF.

The rearrangement links TRBV27 to TRBJ1-5, with D uncertain. The V end was cut by 10 bases, the J end by 6 bases, with 13 bases between. Germline V gene lookup returns CDR1 MNHEY and CDR2 SMNVEV (reference sequence). The CDR3 is made up of 12 amino acids. The CDR3 reads CATGTGSQPQHF. CDR3 DNA: TGTGCCACCGGTACGGGGAGTCAGCCCCAGCATTTT.